The sample holds many counts of the clone carrying this T cell receptor (beta chain). Antigen unknown. This sample is drawn from a study of T cell repertoires in cytomegalovirus infection. Regarding the study as a whole: HLA-C-restricted, CMV-specific TCR beta clonotypes were dominant ex vivo.

The V end lost 2 bases, the J end lost 6 bases, and 16 bases lay between the germline ends. Germline CDR1 is MNHEY and CDR2 is SVGEGT. The CDR3 runs to 15 residues. TCRdb reanalysed the reads using MiXCR and keeps one entry per CDR3 protein. Among about 140,000 distinct CDR3 sequences listed, 5.5% to 8% were seen once. The sample consisted of PBMCs. The chain recombines TRBV6-2 or TRBV6-3 with TRBJ1-1; a possible D gene is TRBD1 (5 bases). The sequence came from a human donor in good health (CMV status not recorded). Some clones in this sample may be carry-over from other donors' samples. CDR3 region: CASSYNRRINPEAFF. CDR3 in DNA: TGTGCCAGCAGTTACAACAGGCGGATAAACCCTGAAGCTTTCTTT.